Below are 18 T cell receptor beta chains sequenced from a single sample in a study of human T cells and chemical hapten exposure. One entry per CDR3 protein results from TCRdb running MiXCR on the RACE reads. The table includes about 81,000 distinct CDR3 sequences, about 7.5% detected once. Specified time point: patch test 1, 2 weeks after DPC sensitization. The treatment was: therapeutic diphenylcyclopropenone sensitization with weekly scalp DPC. The sequencing used whole blood, collected in connection with sensitization to the hapten diphenylcyclopropenone (DPC). The receptors derive from a woman aged 25-40 years with alopecia areata. Some clones in this sample may be carry-over from other donors' samples.

This clonotype appeared a few times. The chain has TRBV6-7 and TRBJ1-2; D call uncertain. TRBV6-7 is given ORF status, its function remaining uncertain. The V end lost 5 bases, the J end lost 8 bases, and 21 bases lay between the germline ends. This CDR3 has 15 amino acids. The CDR3 loop reads CASSERVSYSGGYTF. The CDR3 DNA reads TGTGCCAGCAGTGAAAGGGTCTCCTACTCCGGAGGCTACACCTTC.

In its sample, this clonotype was seen a few times. The chain has TRBV12-3 or TRBV12-4 and TRBJ1-1; 9 nucleotides line up with TRBD1. CDR3 size: 16 residues. After removal of 3 bases from V and 3 bases from J, the junction contained 8 bases not matched to a gene. In DNA, the CDR3 is TGTGCCAGCAGTTTCCTCTTTGACAGGGGGGACACTGAAGCTTTCTTT. Protein: CASSFLFDRGDTEAFF.

The table lists this clonotype with a few counts. This rearrangement joins TRBV3-1 to TRBJ2-5, with D possibly being TRBD1 (6 bases). CDR1 and CDR2 (germline): LGHDT, YNNKEL (reference sequence). The CDR3 length is 15 residues. V lost 4 bases, J lost 4 bases, and 16 bases lay in between. The CDR3 bases are TGTGCCAGCAGCCCACGGACAGTAGTAAGAGAGACCCAGTACTTC. It yields the protein CASSPRTVVRETQYF.

The V call is TRBV7-2, the J call TRBJ2-7; 7 nucleotides agree with TRBD1. Germline CDR1 and CDR2: SGHTA and FQGNSA. The CDR3 is 15 residues long. V trimming: 5 bases; J trimming: 6 bases; junction bases outside the gene matches: 13. The CDR3 nucleotides are TGTGCCAGCAGCGAAAGACAGGGTCGAAGGAGCGAGCAGTACTTC. Amino acid sequence: CASSERQGRRSEQYF.

This clonotype was seen repeatedly, ten times or more. An end of the junction does not agree with germline; a read error may underlie this. CDR3 in DNA: TGTGCTAGCAGCCTGGACGGGGGACGGGATACGCAGTATTTT. Its protein product is CASSLDGGRDTQYF. The chain combines TRBV7-7 with TRBJ2-3, with D possibly matching TRBD2 (6 bases). Germline CDR1 reads SSHAT; CDR2 reads FNYEAQ (reference sequence). The CDR3 runs to 14 residues.

This clonotype was found many times. V gene TRBV20-1 combines with J gene TRBJ1-4; 9 bases align to TRBD1. Germline V gene data show CDR1 as DFQATT and CDR2 as SNEGSKA (reference sequence). The CDR3 length is 13 residues. Trimming cost V 2 bases and J 8 bases; bases outside gene matches: 3. The CDR3 here is CSARRQGEEKLFF. The CDR3 DNA sequence: TGCAGTGCTAGAAGACAGGGGGAAGAAAAACTGTTTTTT.

This clonotype was observed many times. The chain carries TRBV20-1 and TRBJ2-5; 7 nucleotides agree with TRBD1. Germline CDR1 and CDR2: DFQATT and SNEGSKA (reference sequence). The CDR3 contains 14 residues. The ends lost 1 base at V and 9 bases at J; junction bases unmatched: 11. CDR3 nucleotide sequence: TGCAGTGCTAGAGCCGACAGGGCGAATGAGGCCCAGTACTTC. This translates into CSARADRANEAQYF.

There are many counts of this clonotype. The chain joins TRBV20-1 to TRBJ1-1; 7 positions match TRBD1. CDR1 DFQATT and CDR2 SNEGSKA come from the germline V gene (reference sequence). The ends lost 6 bases at V and 4 bases at J; junction bases unmatched: 5. The CDR3 loop spans 12 amino acids. The CDR3 reads CSATSGGTEAFF. The CDR3 DNA reads as TGCAGTGCAACCTCAGGGGGCACTGAAGCTTTCTTT.

This clonotype was recorded at least ten times. The V call is TRBV6-5, the J call TRBJ2-3, with no clear D. Germline CDR1 reads MNHEY; CDR2 reads SVGAGI. Trimming took 6 bases from V and 0 from J, leaving 7 bases between them. The CDR3 has 13 residues. This CDR3 is CASSMTSTDTQYF. CDR3 DNA sequence: TGTGCCAGCAGCATGACTAGCACAGATACGCAGTATTTT.

This clonotype came up many times. The rearrangement uses TRBV5-6 and TRBJ1-2; the D is unclear. Germline values: CDR1 SGHDT, CDR2 YYEEEE. V gave up 5 bases and J gave up 2 bases, with 10 bases separating them. The CDR3 has 13 residues. DNA for the CDR3: TGTGCCAGCAGTCTAGGGCGAAACTATGGCTACACCTTC. Protein sequence: CASSLGRNYGYTF.

The V gene is TRBV27, the J gene TRBJ1-2; TRBD1 matches at 7 bases. The length of the CDR3 is 14 residues. Germline V lookup: CDR1 MNHEY, CDR2 SMNVEV (reference sequence). Germline trimming cut 6 bases from V and 6 bases from J; bases unmatched to any gene: 10. CDR3 sequence reads: CASRRSGGSDGYTF. DNA for the CDR3: TGTGCCAGCAGAAGGTCAGGGGGATCGGATGGCTACACCTTC.

This clonotype was seen many times. The gene calls are TRBV7-2 and TRBJ1-2; D is ambiguous. V lost 1 base, J lost 4 bases, and 25 bases lay in between. This CDR3 has 19 residues. Germline V gives CDR1 SGHTA, CDR2 FQGNSA. The CDR3 sequence: CASSLGVTIIGNLGYGYTF. DNA of the CDR3: TGTGCCAGCAGCTTAGGTGTTACGATTATCGGGAATTTGGGCTATGGCTACACCTTC. The full variable domain, with the rest looked up from reference TRBV7-2 and TRBJ1-2, is GAGVSQSPSNKVTEKGKDVELRCDPISGHTALYWYRQSLGQGLEFLIYFQGNSAPDKSGLPSDRFSAERTGGSVSTLTIQRTQQEDSAVYLCASSLGVTIIGNLGYGYTFGSGTRLTVV.

The table lists this clonotype with a few counts. This chain uses TRBV10-3 with TRBJ2-3; D uncertain. The CDR3 covers 16 residues. The ends were cut back, 0 bases at V and 6 bases at J, with 16 bases in the middle. In germline, CDR1 is ENHRY, CDR2 SYGVKD. The CDR3 DNA reads TGTGCCATCAGTGAGTCGATTCCTGGCGGCCCCGATACGCAGTATTTT. Protein sequence: CAISESIPGGPDTQYF.

In this sample, this clonotype turned up many times. The V call is TRBV11-3, the J call TRBJ2-3, with 8 bases matching TRBD1. The CDR3 loop spans 15 amino acids. Trimming removed 5 bases from V and 1 base from J; junction bases left unmatched: 5. The germline CDR1 and CDR2 sequences are SGHNT and YENEEA. The CDR3 sequence: CASSHRGDGTDTQYF. In DNA, the CDR3 is TGTGCCAGCAGCCACAGGGGGGATGGCACAGATACGCAGTATTTT.

This clonotype was observed many times. This rearrangement joins TRBV2 to TRBJ2-3; D could derive from TRBD1 or TRBD2 (5 bases each). CDR3 length: 15 amino acids. Germline CDR1 SNHLY, CDR2 FYNNEI. V was cut by 4 bases and J by 0 bases, with 11 bases left in between. In DNA, the CDR3 is TGTGCCAGCAGTGGGGACGGCCCTAGCACAGATACGCAGTATTTT. Its translation is CASSGDGPSTDTQYF.

In its sample, this clonotype was seen a few times. The chain employs TRBV14 and TRBJ1-3, with D possibly being TRBD1 (5 bases). The germline gives CDR1 SGHDN, CDR2 FVKESK. There are 14 residues in the CDR3. V lost 2 bases and J 2 bases, leaving 7 bases between the germline ends. Written as DNA, the CDR3 is TGTGCCAGCAGCCAACGGGGGGCTGGAAACACCATATATTTT. It encodes CASSQRGAGNTIYF.

The table lists this clonotype with a few counts. The CDR3 reads CASTQGGETQYF. As DNA, the CDR3 is TGTGCCAGCACCCAGGGTGGAGAGACCCAGTACTTC. The genes are TRBV2 and TRBJ2-5; D possibly corresponds to TRBD1 (5 bases). The germline gives CDR1 SNHLY, CDR2 FYNNEI. This CDR3 has 12 residues. Trimming stripped 7 bases from V and 4 bases from J, with 10 bases between.

Only a few counts were recorded for this clonotype. This chain connects TRBV7-3 to TRBJ1-1; maybe TRBD1 (5 bases). The CDR3 is 18 amino acids. Trimming removed 2 bases from V and 4 bases from J, with 23 bases in between. The germline V gene encodes CDR1 SGHTA and CDR2 FQGTGA. CDR3 protein: CASSLGIGGRGFATEAFF. The CDR3 bases are TGTGCCAGCAGCTTAGGGATCGGCGGGCGGGGCTTCGCCACTGAAGCTTTCTTT.